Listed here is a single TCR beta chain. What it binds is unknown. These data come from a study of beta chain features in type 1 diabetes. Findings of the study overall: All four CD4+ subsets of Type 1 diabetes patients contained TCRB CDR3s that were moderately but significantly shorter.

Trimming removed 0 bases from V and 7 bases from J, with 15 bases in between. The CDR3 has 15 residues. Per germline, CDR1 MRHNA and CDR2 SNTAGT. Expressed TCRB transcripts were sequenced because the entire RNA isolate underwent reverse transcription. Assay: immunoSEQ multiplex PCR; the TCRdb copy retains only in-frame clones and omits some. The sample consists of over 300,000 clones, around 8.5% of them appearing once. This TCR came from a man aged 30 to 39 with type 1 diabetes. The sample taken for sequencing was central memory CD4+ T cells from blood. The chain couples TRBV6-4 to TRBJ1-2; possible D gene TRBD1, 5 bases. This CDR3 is CASSDSGQGIGGYTF. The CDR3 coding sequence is TGTGCCAGCAGTGACTCCGGGCAGGGAATAGGTGGCTACACCTTC.